The clone carrying this T cell receptor beta chain was seen ten or more times. One entry per CDR3 protein results from TCRdb running MiXCR on the 5' RACE reads. This table holds fewer than 350,000 distinct CDR3 sequences, 9.5% to 13% found once. The sample belongs to a study of CD8 T cells in ankylosing spondylitis. The material sequenced was blood, either unsorted or a sorted T cell fraction (not recorded which). The receptor was derived from a female donor with ankylosing spondylitis or in good health (not recorded which).

The CDR3 loop reads CSARRDYNEQFF. The CDR3 DNA follows: TGCAGTGCAAGGAGGGACTACAATGAGCAGTTCTTC. This chain connects TRBV20-1 to TRBJ2-1; weak D call: TRBD2 (6 bases). Germline V CDR1 and CDR2: DFQATT, SNEGSKA (reference sequence). V was shortened by 6 bases and J by 3 bases, with 9 bases between the two germline ends. The CDR3 is made up of 12 amino acids.